The rows below give T cell receptor beta chains drawn from one sample of a study of long-term antiretroviral therapy in people with HIV. Clones were read by immunoSEQ multiplex PCR, and TCRdb kept only the in-frame ones, dropping some. Altogether 25,000 to 35,000 clones are present, around nine tenths being singletons, with the ten largest covering 3% to 4.5%. The sequencing here drew on unsorted PBMCs, taken 1.8 years after starting antiretroviral therapy. The receptors were gathered from a woman under 30 with HIV. Both conserved end residues are part of each CDR3. The D gene is left open where the match is weak. Rows give clone size only sometimes, using once, few, many, or a class for an expanded clone.

j_call clone_size d_call v_call cdr3_aa cdr3_nt
TRBJ1-5 . TRBD1 TRBV19 CASSITRPDRYDNQPQHF TGTGCCAGTAGTATAACCCGCCCGGACAGGTATGACAATCAGCCCCAGCATTTT
TRBJ2-1 . . TRBV5-1 CASSFTRERNEQFF TGCGCCAGCAGCTTCACCCGGGAAAGAAATGAGCAGTTCTTC
TRBJ2-5 few . TRBV13 CASSSKRYPPLGAQYF TGTGCCAGCAGCTCCAAACGCTACCCTCCATTAGGGGCCCAGTACTTC
TRBJ1-1 large . TRBV4-3 CASSPFRNTEAFF TGCGCCAGCAGCCCCTTTCGGAACACTGAAGCTTTCTTT
TRBJ1-1 . . TRBV4-2 CASSQELWAGFNGTEAFF TGTGCCAGCAGCCAAGAACTGTGGGCAGGGTTTAATGGCACTGAAGCTTTCTTT
TRBJ2-7 few . TRBV6-1 CASSGVSPTTYEQYF TGTGCCAGCAGTGGGGTCAGTCCGACCACCTACGAGCAGTACTTC
TRBJ2-1 . . TRBV27 CASRLRVNSYNEQFF TGTGCCAGCAGGTTACGAGTAAACTCCTACAATGAGCAGTTCTTC
TRBJ1-2 . . TRBV5-1 CASSLRDGGGYTF TGCGCCAGCAGCTTGAGGGATGGGGGTGGCTACACCTTC
TRBJ1-5 . . TRBV28 CASSLGPSNQPQHF TGTGCCAGCAGCTTGGGACCTAGCAATCAGCCCCAGCATTTT
TRBJ2-7 . . TRBV2 CASRGAEQYF TGTGCCAGCCGTGGGGCCGAGCAGTACTTC
TRBJ2-7 . TRBD1 TRBV27 CASRGTAYEQYF TGTGCCAGCAGAGGGACAGCCTACGAGCAGTACTTC
TRBJ2-5 . TRBD2 TRBV2 CASQAASGPEETQYF TGTGCCAGTCAGGCGGCTAGCGGGCCGGAAGAGACCCAGTACTTC
TRBJ1-1 . . TRBV2 CASSERAGALMNTEAFF TGTGCCAGCAGTGAAAGGGCGGGCGCCCTCATGAACACTGAAGCTTTCTTT
TRBJ2-3 . TRBD1 TRBV28 CASSTGTGVGVSTDTQYF TGTGCCAGCAGTACGGGGACAGGGGTGGGGGTGAGCACAGATACGCAGTATTTT
TRBJ1-4 . . TRBV7-2 CASRDDREKLFF TGTGCCAGCAGGGATGACAGGGAAAAACTGTTTTTT
TRBJ1-5 . . TRBV10-1 CASSEWGQPQHF TGCGCCAGCAGTGAGTGGGGTCAGCCCCAGCATTTT
TRBJ1-5 . . TRBV10-3 CAISEGAGYSNQPQHF TGTGCCATCAGTGAGGGGGCAGGCTATAGCAATCAGCCCCAGCATTTT
TRBJ2-5 . TRBD1 TRBV7-9 CASSLRTGASETQYF TGTGCCAGCAGCCTCAGGACAGGGGCCTCGGAGACCCAGTACTTC
TRBJ2-7 . . TRBV11-2 CASSLHGSSYEQYF TGTGCCAGCAGCTTACACGGGAGCTCCTACGAGCAGTACTTC
TRBJ1-1 . . TRBV7-3 CASSFEGRNTEAFF TGTGCCAGCAGCTTTGAGGGGCGGAACACTGAAGCTTTCTTT
TRBJ1-5 . . TRBV11-2 CASSPNTKQPQHF TGTGCCAGCAGCCCAAACACTAAGCAGCCCCAGCATTTT
TRBJ2-1 . . TRBV21-1 CASSKDQRYNEQFF TGTGCCAGCAGCAAAGACCAGAGATACAATGAGCAGTTCTTC
TRBJ2-7 . TRBD2 TRBV10-3 CAISEGTSGIRGGEQYF TGTGCCATCAGTGAGGGGACTAGCGGGATTCGGGGGGGCGAGCAGTACTTC
TRBJ2-3 . . TRBV6-4 CASSDMAGLRTDTQYF TGTGCCAGCAGTGACATGGCAGGGTTGAGAACAGATACGCAGTATTTT
TRBJ2-2 . TRBD2 TRBV7-9 CASSSTGGKGLFF TGTGCCAGCAGCTCTACGGGGGGGAAAGGACTGTTTTTT
TRBJ2-5 . . TRBV7-3 CASSKTGTGPETQYF TGTGCCAGCAGCAAAACGGGCACAGGTCCGGAGACCCAGTACTTC
TRBJ2-3 once . TRBV15 CATSRDRVALDTQYF TGTGCCACCAGCAGAGATCGGGTAGCACTAGATACGCAGTATTTT
TRBJ1-5 few . TRBV28 CASSLGGYSNQPQHF TGTGCCAGCAGTTTAGGCGGCTATAGCAATCAGCCCCAGCATTTT